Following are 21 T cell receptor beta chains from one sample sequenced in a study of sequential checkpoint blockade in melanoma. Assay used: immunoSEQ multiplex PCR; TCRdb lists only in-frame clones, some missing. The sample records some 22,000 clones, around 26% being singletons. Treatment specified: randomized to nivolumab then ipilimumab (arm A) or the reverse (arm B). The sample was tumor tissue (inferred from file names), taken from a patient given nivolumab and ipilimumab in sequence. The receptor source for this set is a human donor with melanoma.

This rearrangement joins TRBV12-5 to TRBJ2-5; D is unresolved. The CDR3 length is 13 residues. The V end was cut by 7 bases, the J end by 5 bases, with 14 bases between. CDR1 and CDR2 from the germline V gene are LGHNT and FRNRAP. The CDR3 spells CASAPGVRETQYF. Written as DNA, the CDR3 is TGTGCTAGTGCCCCTGGGGTTCGGGAGACCCAGTACTTC.

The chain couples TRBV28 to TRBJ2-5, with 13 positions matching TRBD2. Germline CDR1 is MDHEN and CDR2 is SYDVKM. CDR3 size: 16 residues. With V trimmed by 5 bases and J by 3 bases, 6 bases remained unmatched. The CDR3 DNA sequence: TGTGCCAGCAGTCACAGACTAGCGGGGGGCGAAGAGACCCAGTACTTC. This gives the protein CASSHRLAGGEETQYF.

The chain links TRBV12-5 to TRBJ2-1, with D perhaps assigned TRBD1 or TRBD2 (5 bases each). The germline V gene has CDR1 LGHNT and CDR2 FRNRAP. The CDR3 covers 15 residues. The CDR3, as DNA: TGTGCCAGCACCGTCAGCACAAACCGGGACGGGGAGCAGTTCTTC. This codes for CASTVSTNRDGEQFF.

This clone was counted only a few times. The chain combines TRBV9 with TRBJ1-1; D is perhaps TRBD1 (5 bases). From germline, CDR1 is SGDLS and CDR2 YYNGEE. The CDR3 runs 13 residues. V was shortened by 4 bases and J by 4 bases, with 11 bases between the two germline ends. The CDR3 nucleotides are TGTGCCAGCAGCCTTTCGGGGGGCACTGAAGCTTTCTTT. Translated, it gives CASSLSGGTEAFF.

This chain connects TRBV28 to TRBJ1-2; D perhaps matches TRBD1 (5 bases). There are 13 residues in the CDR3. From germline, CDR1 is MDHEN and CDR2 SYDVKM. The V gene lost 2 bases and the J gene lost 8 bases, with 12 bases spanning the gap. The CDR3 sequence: CASSLEAGIGYTF. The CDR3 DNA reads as TGTGCCAGCAGTTTAGAGGCAGGGATCGGCTACACCTTC.

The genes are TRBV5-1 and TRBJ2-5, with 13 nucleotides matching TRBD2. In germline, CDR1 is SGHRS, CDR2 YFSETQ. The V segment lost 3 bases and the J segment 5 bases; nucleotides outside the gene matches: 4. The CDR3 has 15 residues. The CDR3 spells CASSWGLAGKETQYF. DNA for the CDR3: TGCGCCAGCAGCTGGGGACTAGCGGGAAAGGAGACCCAGTACTTC.

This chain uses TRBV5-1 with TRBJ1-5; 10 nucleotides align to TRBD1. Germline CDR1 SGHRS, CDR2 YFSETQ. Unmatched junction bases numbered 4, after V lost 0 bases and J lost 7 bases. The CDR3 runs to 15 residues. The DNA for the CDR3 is TGCGCCAGCAGCTTGGACCCGGACAGGGGGCAGCCCCAGCATTTT. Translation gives CASSLDPDRGQPQHF.

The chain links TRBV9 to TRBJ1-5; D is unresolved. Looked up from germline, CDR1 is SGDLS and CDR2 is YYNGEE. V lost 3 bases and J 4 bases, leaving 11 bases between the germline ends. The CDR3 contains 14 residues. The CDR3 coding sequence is TGTGCCAGCAGCGGAGGAGCTGGGAATCAGCCCCAGCATTTT. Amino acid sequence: CASSGGAGNQPQHF.

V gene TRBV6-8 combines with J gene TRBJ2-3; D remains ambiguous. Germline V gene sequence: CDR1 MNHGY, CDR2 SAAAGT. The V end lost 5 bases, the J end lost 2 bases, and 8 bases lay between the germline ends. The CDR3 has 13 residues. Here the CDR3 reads CASSAAFTDTQYF. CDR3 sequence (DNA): TGTGCCAGCAGTGCGGCCTTCACAGATACGCAGTATTTT.

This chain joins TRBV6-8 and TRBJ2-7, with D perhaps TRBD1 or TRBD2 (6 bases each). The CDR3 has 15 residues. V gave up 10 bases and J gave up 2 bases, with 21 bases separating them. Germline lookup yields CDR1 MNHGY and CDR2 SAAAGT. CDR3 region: CAIRGGQGNTYEQYF. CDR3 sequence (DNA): TGTGCCATCAGAGGAGGGCAGGGGAACACCTACGAGCAGTACTTC.

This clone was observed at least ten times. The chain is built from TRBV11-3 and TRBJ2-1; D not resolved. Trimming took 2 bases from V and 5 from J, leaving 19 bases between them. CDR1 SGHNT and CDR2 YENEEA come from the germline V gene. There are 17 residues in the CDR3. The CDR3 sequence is CASSLFWNGLWNNEQFF. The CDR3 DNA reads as TGTGCCAGCAGCTTATTCTGGAACGGGCTCTGGAACAATGAGCAGTTCTTC.

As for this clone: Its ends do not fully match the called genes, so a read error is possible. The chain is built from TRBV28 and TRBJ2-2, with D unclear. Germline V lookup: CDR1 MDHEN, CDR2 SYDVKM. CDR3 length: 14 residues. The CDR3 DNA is TGTGCCAGCAGCTTATTACGGGCCACCGGGGAGCTGTTTTTT. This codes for CASSLLRATGELFF. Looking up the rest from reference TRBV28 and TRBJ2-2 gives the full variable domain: DVKVTQSSRYLVKRTGEKVFLECVQDMDHENMFWYRQDPGLGLRLIYFSYDVKMKEKGDIPEGYSVSREKKERFSLILESASTNQTSMYLCASSLLRATGELFFGEGSRLTVL.

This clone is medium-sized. CDR3 in DNA: TGCAGCGTCCGGACAGGTAACACTGAAGCTTTCTTT. It specifies CSVRTGNTEAFF. V and J are TRBV29-1 and TRBJ1-1; 7 bases map to TRBD1. Germline V gives CDR1 SQVTM, CDR2 ANQGSEA. Trimming removed 6 bases from V and 2 bases from J; junction bases left unmatched: 3. This CDR3 comprises 12 residues.

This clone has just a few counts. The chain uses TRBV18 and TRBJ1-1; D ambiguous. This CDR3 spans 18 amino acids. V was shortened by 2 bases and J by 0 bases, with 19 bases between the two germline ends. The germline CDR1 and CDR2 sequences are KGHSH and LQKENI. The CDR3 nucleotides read TGTGCCAGCTCACCAGGCCGACTAGGTATTGGGATGAACACTGAAGCTTTCTTT. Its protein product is CASSPGRLGIGMNTEAFF.

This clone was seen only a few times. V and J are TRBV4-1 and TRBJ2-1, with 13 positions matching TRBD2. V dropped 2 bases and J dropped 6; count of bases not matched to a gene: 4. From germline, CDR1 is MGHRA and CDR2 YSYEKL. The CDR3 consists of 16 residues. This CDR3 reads CASSQPGLAGINEQFF. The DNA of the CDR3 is TGCGCCAGCAGCCAACCGGGACTAGCGGGGATCAATGAGCAGTTCTTC.

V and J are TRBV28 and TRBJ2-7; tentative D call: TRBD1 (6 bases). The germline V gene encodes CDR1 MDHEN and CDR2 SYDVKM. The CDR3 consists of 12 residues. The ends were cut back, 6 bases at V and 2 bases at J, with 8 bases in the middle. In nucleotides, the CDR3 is TGTGCCAGCAGCGAGGGGGCCTACGAGCAGTACTTC. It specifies CASSEGAYEQYF.

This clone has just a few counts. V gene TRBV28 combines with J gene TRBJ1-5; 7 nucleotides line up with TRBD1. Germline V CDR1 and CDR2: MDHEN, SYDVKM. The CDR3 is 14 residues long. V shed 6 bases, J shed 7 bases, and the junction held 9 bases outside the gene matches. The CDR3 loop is CASRRQGLGQPQHF. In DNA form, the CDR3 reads TGTGCCAGCAGGCGACAGGGTCTAGGACAGCCCCAGCATTTT.

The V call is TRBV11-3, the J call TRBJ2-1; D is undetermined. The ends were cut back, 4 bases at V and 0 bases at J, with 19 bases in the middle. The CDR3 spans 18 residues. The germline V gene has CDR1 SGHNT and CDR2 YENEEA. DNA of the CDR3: TGTGCCAGCAGCTACCGGGTTATGGGTATACCCTCCTACAATGAGCAGTTCTTC. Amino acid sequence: CASSYRVMGIPSYNEQFF. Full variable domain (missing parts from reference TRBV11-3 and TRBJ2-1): EAGVVQSPRYKIIEKKQPVAFWCNPISGHNTLYWYLQNLGQGPELLIRYENEEAVDDSQLPKDRFSAERLKGVDSTLKIQPAELGDSAVYLCASSYRVMGIPSYNEQFFGPGTRLTVL.

CDR3 DNA sequence: TGTGCCAGCTCACCAGGGACAGTCTCCTACGAGCAGTACTTC. Its protein is CASSPGTVSYEQYF. The chain combines TRBV18 with TRBJ2-7; TRBD1 aligns across 7 bases. Germline V CDR1 and CDR2: KGHSH, LQKENI. The CDR3 spans 14 residues. V dropped 2 bases and J dropped 0; count of bases not matched to a gene: 1.

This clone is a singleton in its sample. The CDR3 DNA is TGCGCCAGCAGCAACGAACAGGGGATGAACACTGAAGCTTTCTTT. As protein: CASSNEQGMNTEAFF. The chain has TRBV5-1 and TRBJ1-1, with TRBD1 identical over 7 bases. Germline V gene data show CDR1 as SGHRS and CDR2 as YFSETQ. This CDR3 is 15 amino acids long. V shed 4 bases and J 0 bases; nucleotides not matched to a gene: 6.

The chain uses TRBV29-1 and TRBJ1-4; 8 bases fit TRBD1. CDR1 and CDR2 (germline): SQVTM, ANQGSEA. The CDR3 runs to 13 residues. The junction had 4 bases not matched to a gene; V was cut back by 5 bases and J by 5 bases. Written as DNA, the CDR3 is TGCAGCGTTAGGGGGACAGGCAATGAAAAACTGTTTTTT. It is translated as CSVRGTGNEKLFF.